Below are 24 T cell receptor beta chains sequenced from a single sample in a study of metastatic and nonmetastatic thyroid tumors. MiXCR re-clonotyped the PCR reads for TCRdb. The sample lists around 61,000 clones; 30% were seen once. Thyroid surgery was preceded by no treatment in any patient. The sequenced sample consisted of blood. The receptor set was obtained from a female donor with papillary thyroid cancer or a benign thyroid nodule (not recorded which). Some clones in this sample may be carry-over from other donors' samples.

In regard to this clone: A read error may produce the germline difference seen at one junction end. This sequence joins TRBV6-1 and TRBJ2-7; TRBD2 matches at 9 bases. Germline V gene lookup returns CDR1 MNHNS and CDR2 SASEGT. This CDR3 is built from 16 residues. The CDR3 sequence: CASRDRDGTSSYEQYF. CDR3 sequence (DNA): TGTGCAAGCAGGGACCGGGACGGGACTAGCAGCTACGAGCAGTACTTC.

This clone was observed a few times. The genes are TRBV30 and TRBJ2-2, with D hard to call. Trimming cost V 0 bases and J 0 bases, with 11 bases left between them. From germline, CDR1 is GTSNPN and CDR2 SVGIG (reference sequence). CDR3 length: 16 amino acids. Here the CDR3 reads CAWSVLNFANTGELFF. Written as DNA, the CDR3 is TGTGCCTGGAGTGTACTAAATTTCGCGAACACCGGGGAGCTGTTTTTT.

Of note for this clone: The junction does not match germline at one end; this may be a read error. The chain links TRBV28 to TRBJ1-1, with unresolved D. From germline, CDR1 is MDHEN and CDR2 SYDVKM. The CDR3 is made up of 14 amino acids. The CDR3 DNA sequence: TGTGCCAGCAGTTTTCCAGGTTTAGACACTGAAGCTCTCTTT. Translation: CASSFPGLDTEALF.

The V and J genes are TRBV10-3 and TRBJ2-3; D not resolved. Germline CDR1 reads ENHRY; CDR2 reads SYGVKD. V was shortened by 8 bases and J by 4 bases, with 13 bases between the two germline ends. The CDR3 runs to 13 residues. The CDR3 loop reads CAISTVSADTQYF. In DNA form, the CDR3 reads TGTGCCATCTCCACAGTATCGGCAGATACGCAGTATTTT.

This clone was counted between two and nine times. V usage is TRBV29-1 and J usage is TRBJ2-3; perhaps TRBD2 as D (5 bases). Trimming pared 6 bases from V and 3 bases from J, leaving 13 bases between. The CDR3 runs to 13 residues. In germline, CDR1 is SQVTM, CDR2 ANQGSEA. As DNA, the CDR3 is TGCAGCGTGGAGGCTTCCGGGACAGATACGCAGTATTTT. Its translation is CSVEASGTDTQYF.

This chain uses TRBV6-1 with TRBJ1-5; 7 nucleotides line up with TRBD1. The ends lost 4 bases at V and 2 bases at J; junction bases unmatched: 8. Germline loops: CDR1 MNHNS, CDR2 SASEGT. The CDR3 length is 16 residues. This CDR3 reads CASSAQGVVGNQPQHF. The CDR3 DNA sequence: TGTGCCAGCAGTGCCCAGGGGGTTGTTGGCAATCAGCCCCAGCATTTT.

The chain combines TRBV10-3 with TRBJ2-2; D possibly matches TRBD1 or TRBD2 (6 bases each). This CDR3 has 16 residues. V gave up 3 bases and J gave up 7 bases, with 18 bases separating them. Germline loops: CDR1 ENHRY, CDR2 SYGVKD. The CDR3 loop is CAISDFGSGGYGELFF. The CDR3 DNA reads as TGTGCCATCAGTGACTTCGGGTCCGGGGGCTACGGGGAGCTGTTTTTT.

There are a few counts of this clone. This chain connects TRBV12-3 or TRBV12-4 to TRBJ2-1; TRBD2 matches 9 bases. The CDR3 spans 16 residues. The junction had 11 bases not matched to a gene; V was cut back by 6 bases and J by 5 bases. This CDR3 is CASRGVSGGWDNEQFF. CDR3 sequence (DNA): TGTGCCAGCAGGGGCGTTAGCGGGGGTTGGGACAATGAGCAGTTCTTC.

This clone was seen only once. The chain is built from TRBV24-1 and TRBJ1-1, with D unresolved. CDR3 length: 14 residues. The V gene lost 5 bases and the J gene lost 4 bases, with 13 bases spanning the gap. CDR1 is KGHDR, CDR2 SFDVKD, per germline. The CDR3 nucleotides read TGTGCCACCAGTGGAAAGGTTGGAGGCACTGAAGCTTTCTTT. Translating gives CATSGKVGGTEAFF.

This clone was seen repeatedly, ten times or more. CDR3 DNA sequence: TGTGCCAGCACCGAGGGGTCACCCCTCCACTTT. Protein product: CASTEGSPLHF. This rearrangement joins TRBV6-2 or TRBV6-3 to TRBJ1-6; D might be TRBD1 (5 bases). The germline V gene encodes CDR1 MNHEY and CDR2 SVGEGT. Trimming shortened V by 7 bases and J by 10 bases, and 8 bases separated the two germline ends. The CDR3 extends over 11 amino acids.

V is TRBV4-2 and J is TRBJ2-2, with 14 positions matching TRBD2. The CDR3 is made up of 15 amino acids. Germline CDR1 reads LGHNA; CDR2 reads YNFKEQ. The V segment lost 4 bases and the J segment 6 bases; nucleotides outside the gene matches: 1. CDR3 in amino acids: CASSPTSGGAGELFF. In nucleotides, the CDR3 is TGTGCCAGCAGCCCGACTAGCGGGGGGGCCGGGGAGCTGTTTTTT.

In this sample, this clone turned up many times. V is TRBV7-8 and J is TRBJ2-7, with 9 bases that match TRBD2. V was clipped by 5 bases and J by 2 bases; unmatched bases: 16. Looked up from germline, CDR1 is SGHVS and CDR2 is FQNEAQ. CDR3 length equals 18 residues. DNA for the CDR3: TGTGCCAGCAGCCGCTCTACGGGCCTGGCGGGAGGGCCCTACGAGCAGTACTTC. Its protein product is CASSRSTGLAGGPYEQYF. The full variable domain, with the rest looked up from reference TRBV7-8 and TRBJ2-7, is GAGVSQSPRYKVAKRGQDVALRCDPISGHVSLFWYQQALGQGPEFLTYFQNEAQLDKSGLPSDRFFAERPEGSVSTLKIQRTQQEDSAVYLCASSRSTGLAGGPYEQYFGPGTRLTVT.

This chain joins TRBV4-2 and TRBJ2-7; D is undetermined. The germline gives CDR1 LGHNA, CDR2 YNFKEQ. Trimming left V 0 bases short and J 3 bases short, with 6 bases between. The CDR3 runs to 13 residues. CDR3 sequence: CASSQELNYEQYF. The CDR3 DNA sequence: TGTGCCAGCAGCCAAGAGCTTAACTACGAGCAGTACTTC.

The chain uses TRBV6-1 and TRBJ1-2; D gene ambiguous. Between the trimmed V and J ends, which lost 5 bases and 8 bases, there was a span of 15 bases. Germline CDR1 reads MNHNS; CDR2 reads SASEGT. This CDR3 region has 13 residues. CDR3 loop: CASSLPGTKGYTF. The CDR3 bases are TGTGCCAGCAGTCTACCGGGAACCAAAGGCTACACCTTC.

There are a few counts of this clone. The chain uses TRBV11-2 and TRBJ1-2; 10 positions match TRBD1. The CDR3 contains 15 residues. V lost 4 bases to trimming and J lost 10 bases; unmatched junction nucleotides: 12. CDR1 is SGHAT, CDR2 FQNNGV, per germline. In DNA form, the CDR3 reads TGTGCCAGCAGCTCTCTTTGGACAGGGGGGTTCGACTACACCTTC. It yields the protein CASSSLWTGGFDYTF.

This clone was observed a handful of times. The CDR3 is CASSERGNTEAFF. Here the CDR3 DNA reads TGTGCCAGCAGTGAGAGGGGTAACACTGAAGCTTTCTTT. The chain has TRBV6-1 and TRBJ1-1, with a possible D match to TRBD1 (5 bases). This CDR3 comprises 13 residues. With 3 bases removed from V and 2 bases from J, the gap between germline ends came to 7 bases. CDR1 MNHNS and CDR2 SASEGT come from the germline V gene.

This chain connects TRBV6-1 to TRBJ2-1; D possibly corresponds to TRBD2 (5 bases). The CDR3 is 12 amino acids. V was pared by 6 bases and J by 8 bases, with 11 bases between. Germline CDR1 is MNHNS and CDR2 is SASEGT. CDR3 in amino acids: CASRDLAHEQFF. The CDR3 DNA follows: TGTGCCAGCAGGGATCTAGCTCATGAGCAGTTCTTC.

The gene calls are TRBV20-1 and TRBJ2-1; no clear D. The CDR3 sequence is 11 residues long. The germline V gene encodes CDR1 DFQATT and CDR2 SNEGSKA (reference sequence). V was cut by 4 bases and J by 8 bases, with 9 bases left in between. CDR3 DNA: TGCAGTGCTACGTTCTCCGATGAGCAGTTCTTC. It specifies CSATFSDEQFF.

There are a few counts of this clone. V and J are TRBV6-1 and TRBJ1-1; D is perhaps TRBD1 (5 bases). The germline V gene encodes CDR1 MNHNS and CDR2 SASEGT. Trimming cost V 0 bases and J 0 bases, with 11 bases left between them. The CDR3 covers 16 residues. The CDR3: CASSEALRQMNTEAFF. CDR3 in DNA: TGTGCCAGCAGTGAAGCGCTAAGACAGATGAACACTGAAGCTTTCTTT.

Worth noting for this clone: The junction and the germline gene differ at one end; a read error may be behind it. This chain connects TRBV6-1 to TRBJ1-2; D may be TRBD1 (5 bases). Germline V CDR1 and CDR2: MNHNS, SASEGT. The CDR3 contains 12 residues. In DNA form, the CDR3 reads TGTGCCAGCGAGGGGTCGCGGTTACCGTACCCATTC. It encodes CASEGSRLPYPF.

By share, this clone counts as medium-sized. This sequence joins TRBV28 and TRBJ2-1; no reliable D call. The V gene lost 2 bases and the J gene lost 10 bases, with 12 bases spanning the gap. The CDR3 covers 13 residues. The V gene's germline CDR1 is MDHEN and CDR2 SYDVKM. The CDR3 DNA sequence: TGTGCCAGCAGTTTAGACCGGACGGAGGAGCAGTTCTTC. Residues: CASSLDRTEEQFF.

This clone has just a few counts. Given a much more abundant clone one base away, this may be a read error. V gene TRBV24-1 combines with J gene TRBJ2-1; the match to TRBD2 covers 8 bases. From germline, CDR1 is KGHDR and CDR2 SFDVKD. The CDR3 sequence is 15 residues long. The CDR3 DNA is TGTGCCACCAGTGAGAGCGGGGGCAGAAACAATGAGCAGCTCTTC. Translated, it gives CATSESGGRNNEQLF.

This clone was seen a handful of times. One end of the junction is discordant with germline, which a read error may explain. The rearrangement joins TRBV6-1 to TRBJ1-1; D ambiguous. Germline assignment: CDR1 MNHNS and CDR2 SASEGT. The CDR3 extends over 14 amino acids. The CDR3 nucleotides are TGCGCCAGCAAACCTCCGATCGGGAACACTGAAGCTTTCTTT. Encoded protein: CASKPPIGNTEAFF.

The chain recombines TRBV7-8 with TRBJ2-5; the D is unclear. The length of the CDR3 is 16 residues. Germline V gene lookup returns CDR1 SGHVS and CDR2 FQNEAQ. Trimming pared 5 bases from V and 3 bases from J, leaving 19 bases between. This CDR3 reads CASSPWRSAAEETQYF. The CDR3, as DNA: TGTGCCAGCAGCCCATGGAGATCCGCGGCCGAAGAGACCCAGTACTTC.